The rows below give T cell receptor beta chains drawn from one sample of a study of shared clonotypes between healthy human individuals. Using immunoSEQ multiplex PCR, the repertoire was profiled, and TCRdb retains in-frame clones only, with some absent. The table shows nearly 600,000 clones, with 95% to 96% occurring only once. The sequenced sample consisted of naive CD8+ T cells sorted from blood. These receptors were taken from a woman aged 30 to 39 in good health. Both conserved end residues are trimmed from each CDR3.

>TRBV29-1|TRBJ2-7
SVELGVSYEQY
>TRBV2|TRBJ2-7
ASSEGYEQY
>TRBV5-5|TRBJ1-1
ASITGALGNTEAF
>TRBV13|TRBJ1-2
ASSFPGTGGTYGYT
>TRBV5-1|TRBJ2-7
ASSFSMPRREQY
>TRBV9|TRBJ2-7
ASSVEGATRGEQY
>TRBV6-5|TRBJ2-7
ASSGTGSYEQY
>TRBV27|TRBJ2-1
ASSSQELAYNEQF
>TRBV4-1|TRBJ1-4
ASSLGPSEKLF
>TRBV4-1|TRBJ2-7
ASSQDSSAIEQY
>TRBV20-1|TRBJ2-7
SASTSGG
>TRBV5-6|TRBJ2-7
ASSPGTGFYEQY
>TRBV15|TRBJ1-2
ATSRGQLRRGGYT
>TRBV29-1|TRBJ2-1
SVEDPSRSYNEQF
>TRBV2|TRBJ1-2
ATLQGNYGYT
>TRBV7-9|TRBJ2-1
ASSSTGYFYNEQF
>TRBV25-1|TRBJ1-2
ASSQGGGYT
>TRBV28|NA
ASSPPGGEYEQY
>TRBV9|TRBJ2-7
ASSVAGTEAYEQY